Listed below are T cell receptor beta chains from one sample, sequenced in a study of cytomegalovirus exposure and HLA in healthy donors. The method was immunoSEQ multiplex PCR; TCRdb's version includes in-frame clones alone and lacks a portion of them. Counted here are about 98,000 clones, more than 60% occurring once; the ten biggest clones make up roughly 2.5%. Material: PBMCs. The source is a man aged 50 or older in good health and CMV-seronegative. Both conserved end residues are part of each CDR3. Fields, in order: V gene, clone size, D gene, J gene, CDR3 protein, CDR3 DNA. The D gene is left open where the match is weak. Clone size is shown for a subset of rows, as once, few, many or a class of expanded clone.

TRBV7-9	NA	TRBD1	TRBJ2-3	CASSYGDRGTDTQYF	TGTGCCAGCAGCTACGGCGACAGGGGTACAGATACGCAGTATTTT
TRBV28	NA	TRBD1	TRBJ2-7	CGDRLSHEQYF	TGTGGGGACAGGTTGTCCCACGAGCAGTACTTC
TRBV29-1	few	TRBD2	TRBJ2-1	CSVEDLPAGGLSYNEQFF	TGCAGCGTTGAAGATCTACCAGCGGGGGGGCTGTCCTACAATGAGCAGTTCTTC
TRBV9	NA	NA	TRBJ2-3	CASSPGSTDTQYF	TGTGCCAGCAGCCCAGGGTCAACAGATACGCAGTATTTT
TRBV5-1	NA	TRBD1	TRBJ2-7	CASSLGDSSPYEQYF	TGCGCCAGCAGCTTGGGGGACAGTTCCCCATACGAGCAGTACTTC
TRBV19	NA	NA	TRBJ1-1	CAIAQVGGSAFF	TGTGCCATCGCCCAGGTAGGGGGTTCAGCTTTCTTT
TRBV2	NA	TRBD2	TRBJ2-7	CASSSGRGEQYF	TGTGCCAGCAGTAGCGGGAGGGGCGAGCAGTACTTC
TRBV15	NA	NA	TRBJ1-2	CATSRGPYFYGYTF	TGTGCCACCAGCAGAGGGCCTTATTTCTATGGCTACACCTTC
TRBV19	NA	TRBD1	TRBJ1-3	CASSIMRTGIVAGNTIYF	TGTGCCAGTAGTATAATGCGGACAGGGATCGTTGCGGGAAACACCATATATTTT
TRBV5-1	NA	NA	TRBJ1-1	CASSLTTGNAEAFF	TGCGCCAGCAGCCTAACTACAGGGAACGCTGAAGCTTTCTTT
TRBV7-9	few	TRBD1	TRBJ1-1	CASSNNRGTEAFF	TGTGCCAGCAGCAATAACAGGGGCACTGAAGCTTTCTTT
TRBV13	few	NA	TRBJ1-1	CASSLETHLSRIPEAFF	TGTGCCAGCAGCTTAGAAACGCACTTGTCGAGAATACCTGAAGCTTTCTTT
TRBV15	once	TRBD1	TRBJ1-1	CATSRDLAARDSEAFF	TGTGCCACCAGCAGAGATCTCGCAGCCCGGGACAGTGAAGCTTTCTTT
TRBV5-1	NA	TRBD2	TRBJ2-3	CASSFSASGHTDTQYF	TGCGCCAGCAGCTTTTCGGCTAGCGGGCACACAGATACGCAGTATTTT
TRBV5-1	NA	NA	TRBJ2-7	CASSTPQGEQYF	TGCGCCAGCAGCACCCCCCAGGGTGAGCAGTACTTC
TRBV29-1	NA	NA	TRBJ1-2	CSVAVTGYGYTF	TGCAGCGTTGCCGTTACAGGCTATGGCTACACCTTC
TRBV18	NA	NA	TRBJ1-1	CASSQGGGGTEAFF	TGTGCCAGCTCACAGGGGGGGGGCGGCACTGAAGCTTTCTTT
TRBV5-1	NA	TRBD2	TRBJ2-4	CASGSGGDKNIQYF	TGCGCCAGCGGGAGCGGGGGGGACAAAAACATTCAGTACTTC
TRBV7-9	NA	TRBD1	TRBJ1-2	CASSSGTGANYGYTF	TGTGCCAGCAGCTCCGGGACAGGAGCTAACTATGGCTACACCTTC
TRBV5-1	NA	NA	TRBJ2-2	CASGRTGELFF	TGCGCCAGCGGTCGGACCGGGGAGCTGTTTTTT
TRBV27	NA	TRBD2	TRBJ2-1	CASRTGTSEYNEQFF	TGTGCCAGCAGGACCGGGACTAGCGAGTACAATGAGCAGTTCTTC
TRBV10-3	NA	NA	TRBJ2-3	CAISAVVAATDTQYF	TGTGCCATCAGTGCTGTGGTAGCTGCAACAGATACGCAGTATTTT
TRBV10-3	few	NA	TRBJ2-7	CAISESLGRASETYEQYF	TGTGCCATCAGTGAGTCCTTGGGTAGAGCGTCGGAGACCTACGAGCAGTACTTC
TRBV4-1	NA	TRBD2	TRBJ2-1	CASSHPWGGSYNEQFF	TGCGCCAGCAGCCACCCCTGGGGGGGCTCCTACAATGAGCAGTTCTTC
TRBV19	NA	NA	TRBJ1-3	CASSSGQRNTIYF	TGTGCCAGTAGTAGCGGCCAGAGAAACACCATATATTTT
TRBV25-1	NA	TRBD1	TRBJ2-5	CASSPTGGDETQYF	TGTGCCAGCAGTCCTACAGGGGGCGACGAGACCCAGTACTTC
TRBV20-1	NA	NA	TRBJ2-1	CSATDFNEQFF	TGCAGTGCGACGGACTTCAATGAGCAGTTCTTC
TRBV5-8	few	NA	TRBJ1-1	CASSLWTALNTEAFF	TGTGCCAGCAGCCTCTGGACAGCATTGAACACTGAAGCTTTCTTT
TRBV28	NA	NA	TRBJ1-5	CASWTTSNQPQHF	TGTGCCAGTTGGACAACTAGCAATCAGCCCCAGCATTTT
TRBV5-5	NA	TRBD2	TRBJ2-7	CASSVGTSGTDTYEQYF	TGTGCCAGCAGCGTAGGGACTAGCGGGACCGATACCTACGAGCAGTACTTC
TRBV5-1	once	TRBD1	TRBJ1-2	CASSTGQGDYGYTF	TGCGCCAGCAGCACGGGACAGGGGGACTATGGCTACACCTTC
TRBV7-2	NA	TRBD1	TRBJ2-7	CASSLVGLGQRSYEQYF	TGTGCCAGCAGCTTAGTCGGCTTGGGACAGAGATCCTACGAGCAGTACTTC
TRBV7-6	NA	NA	TRBJ1-5	CASSLGHDQPQHF	TGTGCCAGCAGCTTAGGACATGACCAGCCCCAGCATTTT
TRBV14	NA	TRBD2	TRBJ2-3	CASSQSGTSGSDCTDTQYF	TGTGCCAGCAGCCAATCCGGGACTAGCGGGAGTGACTGCACAGATACGCAGTATTTT
TRBV21-1	few	NA	TRBJ2-2	CASSNRGLTNTGELFF	TGTGCCAGCAGCAACCGGGGACTAACGAACACCGGGGAGCTGTTTTTT
TRBV11-2	NA	TRBD1	TRBJ1-2	CASSKPGQGSDGYTF	TGTGCCAGCAGCAAGCCGGGACAGGGGTCCGATGGCTACACCTTC
TRBV5-1	NA	TRBD1	TRBJ1-3	CASSLGTGGSGNTIYF	TGCGCCAGCAGCTTGGGGACAGGGGGCTCCGGAAACACCATATATTTT
TRBV28	NA	NA	TRBJ2-7	CASSKTTLLAYEQYF	TGTGCCAGCAGCAAAACGACACTCCTGGCCTACGAGCAGTACTTC